This TCR beta chain was identified in a study of blood T cell repertoires in COVID-19. Study overall: There were acute and convalescent COVID-19 samples, and they came from the United States, Italy and Spain. Nucleic acid was either cDNA or gDNA, and it came from T cells, B-cell-depleted T cells, or PBMCs.

The CDR3 loop spans 13 amino acids. Germline CDR1 reads SGDLS; CDR2 reads YYNGEE. Trimming stripped 3 bases from V and 11 bases from J, with 17 bases between. The data were produced by immunoSEQ multiplex PCR, yet TCRdb's version contains in-frame clones alone and is incomplete. The table records under 300,000 clones, roughly 84% of them present only once. Sequenced input: peripheral blood. J is TRBJ1-1 and V is TRBV9, with D tentatively TRBD1 (5 bases). This sequence originates from a woman aged 40 to 50 who had recovered from COVID-19. The CDR3: CASSAIQDTWAFF. For the CDR3, the DNA is TGTGCCAGCAGCGCCATCCAGGACACTTGGGCTTTCTTT. Based on the CDR3 plus reference TRBV9 and TRBJ1-1, the full variable domain is DSGVTQTPKHLITATGQRVTLRCSPRSGDLSVYWYQQSLDQGLQFLIQYYNGEERAKGNILERFSAQQFPDLHSELNLSSLELGDSALYFCASSAIQDTWAFFGQGTRLTVV.